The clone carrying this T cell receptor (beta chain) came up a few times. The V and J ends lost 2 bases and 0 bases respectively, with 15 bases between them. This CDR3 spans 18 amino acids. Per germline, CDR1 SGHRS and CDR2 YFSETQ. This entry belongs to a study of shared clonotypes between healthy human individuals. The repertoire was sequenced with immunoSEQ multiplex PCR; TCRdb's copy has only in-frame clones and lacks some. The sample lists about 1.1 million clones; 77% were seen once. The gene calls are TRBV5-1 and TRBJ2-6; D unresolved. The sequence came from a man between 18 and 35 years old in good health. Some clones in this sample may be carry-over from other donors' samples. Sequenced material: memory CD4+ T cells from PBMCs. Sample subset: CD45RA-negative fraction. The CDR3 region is CASSFDPAYSSGANVLTF. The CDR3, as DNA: TGCGCCAGCAGCTTCGACCCGGCTTACAGCTCTGGGGCCAACGTCCTGACTTTC.